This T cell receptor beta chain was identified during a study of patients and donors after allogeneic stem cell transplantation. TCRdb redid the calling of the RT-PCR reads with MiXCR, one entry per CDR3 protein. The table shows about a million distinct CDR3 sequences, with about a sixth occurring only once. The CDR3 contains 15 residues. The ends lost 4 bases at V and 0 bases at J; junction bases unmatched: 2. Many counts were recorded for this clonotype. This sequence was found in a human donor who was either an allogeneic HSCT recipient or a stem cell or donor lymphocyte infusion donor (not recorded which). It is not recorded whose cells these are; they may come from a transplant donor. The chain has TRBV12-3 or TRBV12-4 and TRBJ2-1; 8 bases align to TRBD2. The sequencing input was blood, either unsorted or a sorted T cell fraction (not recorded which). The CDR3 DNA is TGTGCCAGCAGTTCCGGGACTAGCTCCTACAATGAGCAGTTCTTC. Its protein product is CASSSGTSSYNEQFF.